Presented here are 27 T cell receptor beta chains from one specimen sequenced in a study of T cells in Graves' hyperthyroidism and ophthalmopathy. Amplification targeted TCR beta CDR3 regions from RNA transcripts. The primer set for the first-round RT-PCR of the TCR CDR3 was HTBI. MiXCR was run by TCRdb on the multiplex PCR reads, yielding one entry per CDR3 protein. The data show 300,000 to 400,000 distinct CDR3 sequences, 15% to 20% seen once. Specimen: blood. The receptors originated from a woman in her forties or fifties with Graves' hyperthyroidism.

This chain connects TRBV7-9 to TRBJ2-5; D remains unclear. The V end lost 5 bases, the J end lost 0 bases, and 10 bases lay between the germline ends. The CDR3 runs 14 residues. Germline-derived CDR1 and CDR2 are SEHNR and FQNEAQ (reference sequence). The CDR3 loop reads CASSDRRYQETQYF. The CDR3 coding sequence is TGTGCCAGCAGCGACCGAAGGTACCAAGAGACCCAGTACTTC.

This clonotype was picked up many times. This chain joins TRBV28 and TRBJ1-4, with TRBD1 matching 8 bases. V lost 3 bases and J lost 5; bases outside the gene matches: 5. This CDR3 is 15 amino acids long. CDR1 MDHEN and CDR2 SYDVKM come from the germline V gene. Here the CDR3 reads CASSFPRTGNEKLFF. As DNA, the CDR3 is TGTGCCAGCAGTTTCCCCCGGACAGGGAATGAAAAACTGTTTTTT.

The V gene is TRBV6-2 or TRBV6-3, the J gene TRBJ2-7; TRBD1 aligns across 10 bases. The germline CDR1 and CDR2 sequences are MNHEY and SVGEGT. CDR3 length: 17 amino acids. The junction had 10 bases not matched to a gene; V was cut back by 2 bases and J by 3 bases. The DNA for the CDR3 is TGTGCCAGCAGTTACAAAACGGGACAGGGGATCAACTACGAGCAGTACGTC. Protein sequence: CASSYKTGQGINYEQYV.

This clonotype was detected only a few times. V is TRBV6-1 and J is TRBJ1-5; no clear D gene. There are 13 residues in the CDR3. Trimming shortened V by 4 bases and J by 7 bases, and 11 bases separated the two germline ends. Germline CDR1 reads MNHNS; CDR2 reads SASEGT. The CDR3 DNA is TGTGCCAGCAGTGGAGGGATCTTCCAGCCCCAGCATTTT. As protein: CASSGGIFQPQHF.

V gene TRBV10-3 combines with J gene TRBJ2-7, with 9 bases matching TRBD1. The CDR3 totals 16 residues. Germline V lookup: CDR1 ENHRY, CDR2 SYGVKD. V lost 0 bases to trimming and J lost 1 base; unmatched junction nucleotides: 4. CDR3 sequence reads: CAISESSGTGSYEQYF. CDR3 DNA: TGTGCCATCAGTGAGTCCTCCGGGACAGGGTCCTACGAGCAGTACTTC.

This clonotype was counted only a few times. The V gene is TRBV12-3 or TRBV12-4, the J gene TRBJ2-6; D assignment may be TRBD1 or TRBD2 (5 bases each). V lost 2 bases to trimming and J lost 4 bases, with 15 bases between them. This CDR3 is built from 17 residues. CDR3 nucleotides: TGTGCCAGCAGTTTACCCCTGGGGCGGGCGGGGGCCAACGTCCTGACTTTC. It translates to CASSLPLGRAGANVLTF.

The chain carries TRBV5-6 and TRBJ1-2, with 8 positions matching TRBD1. The CDR3 extends over 17 amino acids. J gave up 7 bases and V 0 bases, and 14 bases lay outside the gene matches. Germline CDR1 is SGHDT and CDR2 is YYEEEE. The CDR3 sequence: CASSLAGQGAGGFGYTF. CDR3 DNA: TGTGCCAGCAGCTTGGCCGGACAGGGCGCAGGAGGTTTTGGCTACACCTTC.

This clonotype was counted at least ten times. The rearrangement joins TRBV10-1 to TRBJ1-1; 7 bases align to TRBD1. This CDR3 spans 13 amino acids. V gave up 6 bases and J gave up 3 bases; unmatched junction bases: 4. Germline CDR1 WNHNN, CDR2 SYGVQD (reference sequence). Written as DNA, the CDR3 is TGCGCCAGCAGCGTGGGACAGTACACTGAAGCTTTCTTT. Its translation: CASSVGQYTEAFF.

This clonotype came up many times. V usage is TRBV2 and J usage is TRBJ2-3; D is ambiguous. Germline V gene lookup returns CDR1 SNHLY and CDR2 FYNNEI. CDR3 size: 14 residues. V was cut by 6 bases and J by 1 base, with 11 bases left in between. Written as DNA, the CDR3 is TGTGCCAGCAGCCCCCGCGAACGCACAGATACGCAGTATTTT. It is translated as CASSPRERTDTQYF. Full variable domain (missing parts from reference TRBV2 and TRBJ2-3): EPEVTQTPSHQVTQMGQEVILRCVPISNHLYFYWYRQILGQKVEFLVSFYNNEISEKSEIFDDQFSVERPDGSNFTLKIRSTKLEDSAMYFCASSPRERTDTQYFGPGTRLTVL.

About this clonotype itself: This may stem from a read error, because a much larger clone lies one nucleotide away. This sequence joins TRBV12-3 or TRBV12-4 and TRBJ2-7; D gene uncertain. The DNA matches TRBJ2-1 better at its end, which makes the J call doubtful. This CDR3 is 12 amino acids long. CDR3 sequence reads: CASSPAFYEQFF. The DNA of the CDR3 is TGTGCCAGCAGCCCTGCTTTCTACGAGCAGTTCTTC.

With regard to this clonotype: With a much larger clone just one base away, this may be a read error. The chain recombines TRBV12-3 or TRBV12-4 with TRBJ2-1; 11 bases line up with TRBD2. The CDR3 runs to 16 residues. The DNA of the CDR3 is TGTGCCAGCAGTTTGACGGGACTAGCGGCCAACAATGAGCAGTCCTTC. Residues: CASSLTGLAANNEQSF.

The gene calls are TRBV7-9 and TRBJ1-1; D is possibly TRBD1 (6 bases). In germline, CDR1 is SEHNR, CDR2 FQNEAQ (reference sequence). The CDR3 covers 14 residues. V lost 6 bases, J lost 3 bases, and 14 bases lay in between. CDR3 nucleotides: TGTGCCAGCAGTTTTACGACAGGTCACACTGAAGCTTTCTTT. It encodes CASSFTTGHTEAFF.

This clonotype was seen many times. DNA for the CDR3: TGTGCCAGCTCACCGAGGGACACTGCGAATGAGCAGTTCTTC. Encoded protein: CASSPRDTANEQFF. The rearrangement uses TRBV18 and TRBJ2-1, with TRBD1 as a possible D gene (6 bases). Germline assignment: CDR1 KGHSH and CDR2 LQKENI. This CDR3 region has 14 residues. V dropped 3 bases and J dropped 7 bases, with 13 bases sitting between them.

This clonotype appeared a few times. In DNA form, the CDR3 reads TGTGCCATCAATCGCGGAACGAACACCGGGGAGCTGTTTTTT. This sequence encodes CAINRGTNTGELFF. The J gene is TRBJ2-2, the V gene TRBV10-3; the D is unclear. The CDR3 covers 14 residues. Trimming took off 7 bases at V and 0 bases at J, with 9 bases between the two ends. Germline-derived CDR1 and CDR2 are ENHRY and SYGVKD.

This clonotype showed up just a few times. V gene TRBV7-9 combines with J gene TRBJ2-3; 7 bases fit TRBD1. From germline, CDR1 is SEHNR and CDR2 FQNEAQ (reference sequence). The ends lost 5 bases at V and 4 bases at J; junction bases unmatched: 6. The CDR3 has 14 residues. The CDR3 DNA follows: TGTGCCAGCAGCCATGACAGGGCCCCAGATACGCAGTATTTT. Amino acid sequence: CASSHDRAPDTQYF.

The chain links TRBV4-1 to TRBJ1-6; no reliable D call. V lost 0 bases, J lost 4 bases, and 7 bases lay in between. The CDR3 is made up of 15 amino acids. Germline CDR1 MGHRA, CDR2 YSYEKL. CDR3 sequence: CASSQEGGYNSPLHF. The CDR3 region has the DNA TGCGCCAGCAGCCAAGAGGGCGGGTATAATTCACCCCTCCACTTT.

In its sample, this clonotype was seen many times. This CDR3 is CASSGLAEYNEQFF. The CDR3 region has the DNA TGTGCCAGCAGTGGTCTAGCGGAGTACAATGAGCAGTTCTTC. The chain combines TRBV2 with TRBJ2-1; 7 bases line up with TRBD2. The CDR3 contains 14 residues. The junction had 4 bases not matched to a gene; V was cut back by 4 bases and J by 4 bases. In germline, CDR1 is SNHLY, CDR2 FYNNEI. The complete variable domain, with remaining parts taken from reference TRBV2 and TRBJ2-1, reads EPEVTQTPSHQVTQMGQEVILRCVPISNHLYFYWYRQILGQKVEFLVSFYNNEISEKSEIFDDQFSVERPDGSNFTLKIRSTKLEDSAMYFCASSGLAEYNEQFFGPGTRLTVL.

V and J are TRBV13 and TRBJ2-3; D may be TRBD1 (5 bases). The CDR3 runs to 13 residues. From germline, CDR1 is PRHDT and CDR2 FYEKMQ (reference sequence). V lost 10 bases to trimming and J lost 1 base, with 12 bases between them. Here the CDR3 reads CATQGGGTDTQYF. The DNA of the CDR3 is TGTGCCACCCAGGGCGGAGGCACAGATACGCAGTATTTT.

The chain has TRBV28 and TRBJ2-7; the match to TRBD2 covers 8 bases. Germline lookup yields CDR1 MDHEN and CDR2 SYDVKM. V lost 5 bases and J lost 3; bases outside the gene matches: 9. This CDR3 is 15 amino acids long. The CDR3 protein is CASSTGGAEIYEQYF. CDR3 nucleotide sequence: TGTGCCAGCAGTACCGGGGGGGCCGAGATCTACGAGCAGTACTTC.

This clonotype was detected only a few times. The chain recombines TRBV2 with TRBJ1-1; no firm D call. The CDR3 runs to 15 residues. Trimming shortened V by 9 bases and J by 0 bases, and 17 bases separated the two germline ends. Germline loops: CDR1 SNHLY, CDR2 FYNNEI. CDR3 sequence (DNA): TGTGCCAGGGGGATTTCAGACTATCTGAACACTGAAGCTTTCTTT. This sequence encodes CARGISDYLNTEAFF.

This clonotype was detected only a few times. The rearrangement uses TRBV2 and TRBJ1-6, with D possibly matching TRBD1 (6 bases). The CDR3 length is 15 residues. The germline gives CDR1 SNHLY, CDR2 FYNNEI. Between the trimmed V and J ends, which lost 5 bases and 7 bases, there was a span of 15 bases. The CDR3 DNA reads as TGTGCCAGCAGTCGACAGGCCCTAGAGAATTCACCCCTCCACTTT. Encoded protein: CASSRQALENSPLHF.

This clonotype was picked up many times. The chain joins TRBV3-1 to TRBJ2-3; 9 nucleotides agree with TRBD2. Trimming took 0 bases from V and 8 from J; bases not matched to a gene: 6. This CDR3 has 15 residues. From germline, CDR1 is LGHDT and CDR2 YNNKEL (reference sequence). CDR3 residues: CASSQDLAGGGTQYF. CDR3 bases: TGTGCCAGCAGCCAAGATCTCGCGGGAGGGGGTACGCAGTATTTT.

The chain carries TRBV28 and TRBJ2-7; D may correspond to TRBD1 or TRBD2 (5 bases each). V dropped 5 bases and J dropped 5 bases, with 13 bases sitting between them. Germline assignment: CDR1 MDHEN and CDR2 SYDVKM. This CDR3 contains 13 residues. The CDR3 region has the DNA TGTGCCAGCAGTGATGGGGGTATCGACGAGCAGTACTTC. Translating gives CASSDGGIDEQYF.

For this clonotype: A much larger clone sits a single nucleotide away, making a read error possible. The chain links TRBV24-1 to TRBJ2-1; D unclear. Germline values: CDR1 KGHDR, CDR2 SFDVKD. Trimming took off 5 bases at V and 3 bases at J, with 13 bases between the two ends. The CDR3 loop spans 15 amino acids. CDR3 DNA: TGTGCCACCAGTGGTTCTTCCGGAATCTACAATGAGCAGTTCTTC. Its protein is CATSGSSGIYNEQFF.

This clonotype was recorded many times. The J gene is TRBJ2-3, the V gene TRBV2; D ambiguous. Per the germline V gene, CDR1 is SNHLY and CDR2 is FYNNEI. The CDR3 spans 11 residues. V was clipped by 8 bases and J by 2 bases, with 5 bases between them. The CDR3 DNA reads TGTGCCAGCGGGGTCACAGATACGCAGTATTTT. Amino acids: CASGVTDTQYF.

This clonotype was detected only a few times. The rearrangement uses TRBV28 and TRBJ2-4, with D perhaps TRBD2 (6 bases). In germline, CDR1 is MDHEN, CDR2 SYDVKM. The CDR3 is 14 amino acids. The ends were cut back, 7 bases at V and 3 bases at J, with 13 bases in the middle. CDR3 region: CASNSGFNKNIQYF. CDR3 DNA: TGTGCCAGCAATAGCGGTTTTAACAAAAACATTCAGTACTTC.

This clonotype was found many times. The genes are TRBV28 and TRBJ2-7, with 7 nucleotides matching TRBD1. This CDR3 has 14 amino acids. Germline V gene data show CDR1 as MDHEN and CDR2 as SYDVKM. J gave up 6 bases and V 5 bases, and 10 bases lay outside the gene matches. CDR3 protein: CASSASGTEGEQYF. The CDR3 coding sequence is TGTGCCAGCAGTGCGTCGGGGACAGAAGGCGAGCAGTACTTC.